This T cell receptor beta chain was retrieved from a study of T cell responses to AZD1222 COVID-19 vaccine. Turning to the study itself: Second-dose groups at about 4 or about 12 weeks were pooled. Overall study results and limits: Donors were largely white British and mainly female; clonal diversity was possibly underestimated. Repertoire sampling happened only post peak T cell response.

As for this clone: Its cognate antigen is unknown.

Some clones are missing from TCRdb's copy, which holds only in-frame ones; the method was immunoSEQ multiplex PCR. The table has about 110,000 clones, roughly 92% seen once; the top ten hold roughly 7%. The germline V and J ends were trimmed by 8 bases and 6 bases, with 10 bases remaining between them. The CDR3 contains 10 residues. Germline CDR1 DFQATT, CDR2 SNEGSKA (reference sequence). The receptor comes from an adult in good health. This sequence joins TRBV20-1 and TRBJ1-2, with no clear D. Sequenced here: peripheral blood, sampled on day 0 of AZD1222 vaccination. CDR3 sequence reads: CSPKEDGYTF. The DNA for the CDR3 is TGCAGTCCAAAAGAGGATGGCTACACCTTC.